These 27 T cell receptor beta chains were all obtained from the same sample, sequenced in a study of T cells after yellow fever vaccination. TCRdb re-derived calls from the 5' RACE reads in MiXCR, one entry per CDR3 protein. The sample lists approximately 330,000 distinct CDR3 sequences; around 12% were seen once. The sample consisted of CD4+ T cells sorted from PBMCs, taken 15 days after the yellow fever booster vaccination. These receptors were taken from a man younger than 35 who received the YFV17D yellow fever vaccine.

V is TRBV20-1 and J is TRBJ2-7, with D perhaps TRBD1 (5 bases). Germline V CDR1 and CDR2: DFQATT, SNEGSKA (reference sequence). V was cut by 5 bases and J by 3 bases, with 8 bases left in between. The length of the CDR3 is 11 residues. This CDR3 is CSAGAHYEQYV. The CDR3 coding sequence is TGCAGTGCTGGGGCGCACTACGAGCAGTACGTC.

This clonotype was seen ten or more times. The rearrangement uses TRBV6-6 and TRBJ1-2; 7 bases are a match to TRBD1. Unmatched junction bases numbered 7, after V lost 7 bases and J lost 2 bases. Looked up from germline, CDR1 is MNHNY and CDR2 is SVGAGI (reference sequence). The CDR3 length is 14 residues. CDR3 residues: CASNSPDRNYGYTF. The CDR3 region has the DNA TGTGCCAGCAACTCCCCGGACAGGAACTATGGCTACACCTTC.

This clonotype was picked up a small number of times. The CDR3 sequence is CASSEEGGLAVYNEQFF. CDR3 in DNA: TGTGCCAGCAGTGAAGAGGGTGGGCTAGCGGTGTACAATGAGCAGTTCTTC. The V and J genes are TRBV6-1 and TRBJ2-1; 7 nucleotides line up with TRBD2. The V gene end was trimmed by 1 base and the J gene end by 4 bases; junction bases not matched to a gene: 10. CDR1 MNHNS and CDR2 SASEGT come from the germline V gene. The CDR3 has 17 amino acids.

This clonotype was recorded many times. The chain recombines TRBV4-1 with TRBJ2-7, with 9 bases fitting TRBD2. The length of the CDR3 is 15 residues. V shed 4 bases and J 5 bases; nucleotides not matched to a gene: 9. From germline, CDR1 is MGHRA and CDR2 YSYEKL. The CDR3 DNA reads as TGCGCCAGCAGCCCCCCCGGTAGCGGGGGCCACGAGCAGTACGTC. Protein sequence: CASSPPGSGGHEQYV.

This clonotype was found a few times. The J gene is TRBJ2-5, the V gene TRBV12-3 or TRBV12-4; D is ambiguous. Trimming removed 5 bases from V and 4 bases from J, with 17 bases in between. This CDR3 has 15 amino acids. CDR3: CASSPLTSGGETQYF. CDR3 nucleotides: TGTGCCAGCAGTCCCCTGACTTCTGGTGGAGAGACCCAGTACTTC.

This chain joins TRBV12-3 or TRBV12-4 and TRBJ2-5; D may be TRBD1 (6 bases). The CDR3 runs 13 residues. V gave up 6 bases and J gave up 2 bases, with 10 bases separating them. The CDR3 spells CASRRDRQETQYF. The CDR3 DNA is TGTGCCAGCAGGCGCGACAGGCAAGAGACCCAGTACTTC.

Turning to this clonotype: The CDR3 does not end in the conserved phenylalanine or tryptophan, so this is likely a read error. No DNA is shown, since the ends of the CDR3 on it are uncertain; the CDR3 is the one TCRdb lists. The CDR3 here is CSARDSTSGLYRV. The rearrangement links TRBV20-1 to TRBJ2-3; the table names TRBD2, a call not compared with the DNA. The CDR3 has 13 residues if both end residues are counted. Germline CDR1 reads DFQATT; CDR2 reads SNEGSKA (reference sequence).

This clonotype came up a few times. The chain carries TRBV5-5 and TRBJ2-7, with 7 bases fitting TRBD1. Germline lookup yields CDR1 SGHKS and CDR2 YYEKEE (reference sequence). J was trimmed by 7 bases and V by 0 bases; bases with no gene match: 4. The CDR3 is 13 amino acids. In nucleotides, the CDR3 is TGTGCCAGCAGCTTGGCAGGGGGAGTGGAGCAGTACGTC. It encodes CASSLAGGVEQYV.

This clonotype was counted at least ten times. This rearrangement joins TRBV7-9 to TRBJ2-3, with TRBD1 identical over 7 bases. The CDR3 is 13 amino acids. J was trimmed by 4 bases and V by 5 bases; bases with no gene match: 3. The germline V gene encodes CDR1 SEHNR and CDR2 FQNEAQ (reference sequence). The chain's CDR3 is CASSPRGPDTQYF. As DNA, the CDR3 is TGTGCCAGCAGCCCTAGGGGGCCAGATACGCAGTATTTT.

This clonotype was found many times. Here the CDR3 DNA reads TGTGCCAGCAGTTTGGCGAGCGAAAAACTGTTTTTT. Amino acids: CASSLASEKLFF. This sequence joins TRBV12-3 or TRBV12-4 and TRBJ1-4; unclear D gene. This CDR3 region has 12 residues. Trimming took off 3 bases at V and 8 bases at J, with 7 bases between the two ends.

This clonotype was found a few times. The chain has TRBV6-2 or TRBV6-3 and TRBJ1-6; TRBD1 is a possible D gene (6 bases). There are 13 residues in the CDR3. Trimming took off 2 bases at V and 9 bases at J, with 8 bases between the two ends. The germline CDR1 and CDR2 sequences are MNHEY and SVGEGT. The CDR3 sequence is CASSYQGRSPLHF. CDR3 nucleotides: TGTGCCAGCAGTTACCAGGGGCGTTCACCCCTCCACTTT.

In its sample, this clonotype was seen many times. The chain is built from TRBV27 and TRBJ1-3; no clear D gene. This CDR3 region has 15 residues. Germline lookup yields CDR1 MNHEY and CDR2 SMNVEV (reference sequence). The V end was cut by 4 bases, the J end by 3 bases, with 13 bases between. In nucleotides, the CDR3 is TGTGCCAGCAGTTCAACCAACGGGATTGGAAACACCATATATTTT. Translating it yields CASSSTNGIGNTIYF.

This clonotype turned up a few times. This sequence joins TRBV5-1 and TRBJ2-1; 9 bases map to TRBD2. CDR1 and CDR2 (germline): SGHRS, YFSETQ. With V trimmed by 1 base and J by 10 bases, 18 bases remained unmatched. This CDR3 has 18 residues. Here the CDR3 DNA reads TGCGCCAGCAGCTTGAGCGGAAGGCCTAGCGGGGTTCTCAGAGAGCAGTTCTTC. Translation: CASSLSGRPSGVLREQFF.

There are a few counts of this clonotype. The chain uses TRBV7-2 and TRBJ2-2; no clear D gene. CDR3 length equals 15 residues. CDR1 and CDR2 (germline): SGHTA, FQGNSA. The ends were cut back, 7 bases at V and 8 bases at J, with 20 bases in the middle. CDR3 amino acids: CASNPGGLSMGELFF. CDR3 in DNA: TGTGCCAGCAACCCCGGTGGCCTCAGTATGGGGGAGCTGTTTTTT.

The rearrangement joins TRBV6-5 to TRBJ2-7; perhaps D is TRBD1 or TRBD2 (7 bases each). The CDR3 extends over 15 amino acids. The germline V gene has CDR1 MNHEY and CDR2 SVGAGI. The V gene lost 2 bases and the J gene lost 3 bases, with 14 bases spanning the gap. The CDR3 loop reads CASSYPRGGNYEQYV. The CDR3 nucleotides are TGTGCCAGCAGTTACCCCAGGGGGGGGAACTACGAGCAGTACGTC.

This clonotype was seen repeatedly, ten times or more. The chain recombines TRBV7-2 with TRBJ2-5; 7 bases match TRBD2. Germline trimming cut 3 bases from V and 3 bases from J; bases unmatched to any gene: 1. The CDR3 runs to 13 residues. From germline, CDR1 is SGHTA and CDR2 FQGNSA. The CDR3 loop is CASSFGTKETQYF. The DNA for the CDR3 is TGTGCCAGCAGCTTCGGGACTAAAGAGACCCAGTACTTC.

The chain combines TRBV5-1 with TRBJ2-7; D possibly matches TRBD1 or TRBD2 (5 bases each). CDR1 SGHRS and CDR2 YFSETQ come from the germline V gene. V was clipped by 2 bases and J by 4 bases, with 19 bases between them. CDR3 length: 16 residues. The CDR3 region is CASSFGQTGTPYEQYF. CDR3 sequence (DNA): TGCGCCAGCAGCTTCGGACAAACCGGGACCCCTTACGAGCAGTACTTC.

The chain employs TRBV5-1 and TRBJ2-3; D is unclear. The CDR3 has 14 amino acids. CDR1 and CDR2 from the germline V gene are SGHRS and YFSETQ. V lost 4 bases and J lost 4, with 13 bases in between. The CDR3 sequence is CASSPGRPADTQYF. Here the CDR3 DNA reads TGCGCCAGCAGCCCCGGAAGGCCGGCAGATACGCAGTATTTT.

V usage is TRBV7-2 and J usage is TRBJ1-1; perhaps TRBD1 as D (5 bases). CDR3 length: 14 amino acids. Germline V gene data show CDR1 as SGHTA and CDR2 as FQGNSA. Trimming shortened V by 2 bases and J by 3 bases, and 10 bases separated the two germline ends. CDR3 amino acids: CASSLQGRYTEAFF. The CDR3 DNA reads TGTGCCAGCAGCTTACAGGGACGGTACACTGAAGCTTTCTTT.

This clonotype was counted between two and nine times. The CDR3 spells CASSFWSRTGSYNSPLHF. The CDR3 bases are TGCGCCAGCAGCTTTTGGTCGAGAACGGGTTCCTATAATTCACCCCTCCACTTT. This rearrangement joins TRBV5-1 to TRBJ1-6, with D unclear. V was trimmed by 2 bases and J by 1 base, leaving 16 bases between them. The CDR3 covers 18 residues. Germline loops: CDR1 SGHRS, CDR2 YFSETQ. The complete variable domain, with remaining parts taken from reference TRBV5-1 and TRBJ1-6, reads KAGVTQTPRYLIKTRGQQVTLSCSPISGHRSVSWYQQTPGQGLQFLFEYFSETQRNKGNFPGRFSGRQFSNSRSEMNVSTLELGDSALYLCASSFWSRTGSYNSPLHFGNGTRLTVT.

This clonotype was recorded at least ten times. This chain connects TRBV7-9 to TRBJ2-5, with D possibly matching TRBD1 (5 bases). CDR1 is SEHNR, CDR2 FQNEAQ, per germline (reference sequence). V dropped 5 bases and J dropped 4 bases, with 11 bases sitting between them. This CDR3 is built from 13 residues. The CDR3 DNA reads as TGTGCCAGCAGCCCCAGGGTGGGAGAGACCCAGTACTTC. Its translation is CASSPRVGETQYF.

The chain recombines TRBV7-9 with TRBJ1-1, with a possible D match to TRBD1 (6 bases). V was cut by 5 bases and J by 1 base, with 14 bases left in between. In germline, CDR1 is SEHNR, CDR2 FQNEAQ (reference sequence). The length of the CDR3 is 15 residues. The CDR3: CASSLNSRGNTEAFF. The CDR3 DNA reads as TGTGCCAGCAGCCTAAACTCCAGGGGGAACACTGAAGCTTTCTTT.

The sample holds a few counts of this clonotype. The chain links TRBV5-8 to TRBJ2-5; D possibly matches TRBD1 or TRBD2 (5 bases each). CDR1 and CDR2 from the germline V gene are SGHTS and YDEGEE. The V end was cut by 3 bases, the J end by 5 bases, with 11 bases between. The CDR3 is 13 residues long. The CDR3, as DNA: TGTGCCAGCAGCTCTGAGGGGTGGGAGACCCAGTACTTC. Protein product: CASSSEGWETQYF.

This clonotype was detected ten times or more. This sequence joins TRBV7-9 and TRBJ1-1; D is ambiguous. Between the trimmed V and J ends, which lost 0 bases and 8 bases, there was a span of 4 bases. Germline lookup yields CDR1 SEHNR and CDR2 FQNEAQ (reference sequence). The CDR3 totals 11 residues. DNA of the CDR3: TGTGCCAGCAGCTTAGCGGGGGAAGCTTTCTTT. This translates into CASSLAGEAFF.

This clonotype came up many times. The gene calls are TRBV7-3 and TRBJ2-6, with a tentative D call TRBD2 (5 bases). Germline V gene lookup returns CDR1 SGHTA and CDR2 FQGTGA. This CDR3 spans 15 amino acids. V was clipped by 4 bases and J by 1 base, with 8 bases between them. The CDR3 DNA reads as TGTGCCAGCAGCTATCCGGGGTCTGGGGCCAACGTCCTGACTTTC. Translated: CASSYPGSGANVLTF.

This clonotype was observed a few times. The gene calls are TRBV5-4 and TRBJ2-3; D may be TRBD2 (5 bases). The CDR3 runs to 15 residues. V was clipped by 3 bases and J by 1 base, with 12 bases between them. Germline CDR1 SGHNT, CDR2 YYREEE (reference sequence). CDR3 nucleotides: TGTGCCAGCAGCTCCCCGGGATCCCGCACAGATACGCAGTATTTT. As protein: CASSSPGSRTDTQYF.

The chain has TRBV20-1 and TRBJ2-7; D possibly corresponds to TRBD2 (6 bases). Trimming stripped 1 base from V and 0 bases from J, with 10 bases between. This CDR3 has 14 amino acids. The germline CDR1 and CDR2 sequences are DFQATT and SNEGSKA (reference sequence). CDR3 protein: CSARGPGGSYEQYV. In DNA form, the CDR3 reads TGCAGTGCTAGAGGTCCCGGGGGCTCCTACGAGCAGTACGTC.